Below, 12 T cell receptor beta chains from the same sample are listed, as sequenced in a study of Graves' ophthalmopathy and Graves' hyperthyroidism. Researchers took RNA transcripts and amplified TCR beta CDR3 regions from them. HTBI primers primed a first-round RT-PCR, and a second-round multiplex PCR followed. In TCRdb, the multiplex PCR reads were re-called with MiXCR into one record per CDR3 protein. Of about 180,000 distinct CDR3 sequences in the sample, 30% to 45% were seen once. The sequenced sample was peripheral blood. The receptors were sampled from a woman in her thirties or forties with Graves' ophthalmopathy.

The CDR3 bases are TGTGCCAGCAGGATTCAGACAGGGCATATTGGATTTAGCAATCAGCCCCAGCATTTT. Encoded protein: CASRIQTGHIGFSNQPQHF. This chain uses TRBV6-2 or TRBV6-3 with TRBJ1-5; 7 bases line up with TRBD1. Germline CDR1 MNHEY, CDR2 SVGEGT. The CDR3 sequence is 19 residues long. With 6 bases clipped from V and 0 bases from J, the junction kept 17 bases outside the gene matches.

There are many counts of this clonotype. The genes are TRBV27 and TRBJ1-6, with TRBD1 as a possible D gene (5 bases). The CDR3 has 13 amino acids. Trimming left V 4 bases short and J 7 bases short, with 8 bases between. Germline V lookup: CDR1 MNHEY, CDR2 SMNVEV (reference sequence). The CDR3 DNA sequence: TGTGCCAGCAGTTCGGGGGTAAATTCACCCCTCCACTTT. This codes for CASSSGVNSPLHF.

The V and J genes are TRBV12-3 or TRBV12-4 and TRBJ2-2; D gene unclear. The V end lost 8 bases, the J end lost 0 bases, and 10 bases lay between the germline ends. CDR3 size: 14 residues. CDR3 nucleotides: TGTGCCAGCTTGGGTCCCGCGAACACCGGGGAGCTGTTTTTT. Residues: CASLGPANTGELFF.

This sequence joins TRBV20-1 and TRBJ2-5; a weak D match, TRBD2 (6 bases). The V and J ends lost 1 base and 9 bases respectively, with 15 bases between them. The V gene's germline CDR1 is DFQATT and CDR2 SNEGSKA (reference sequence). This CDR3 contains 13 residues. CDR3 DNA sequence: TGCAGTGCTAGAGTTGGGACTTCTTTACCCCAGTACTTC. Residues: CSARVGTSLPQYF.

This clonotype showed up just a few times. V gene TRBV6-1 combines with J gene TRBJ2-5, with 12 bases lining up with TRBD2. CDR3 length: 16 residues. V gave up 5 bases and J gave up 4 bases; unmatched junction bases: 8. The germline V gene encodes CDR1 MNHNS and CDR2 SASEGT. The CDR3 protein is CASSQRTSGTLETQYF. In nucleotides, the CDR3 is TGTGCCAGCAGTCAGAGGACTAGCGGGACTTTAGAGACCCAGTACTTC.

At least ten counts were recorded for this clonotype. The rearrangement uses TRBV20-1 and TRBJ2-4, with 11 bases lining up with TRBD1. With V trimmed by 1 base and J by 6 bases, 8 bases remained unmatched. CDR3 size: 16 residues. Germline V lookup: CDR1 DFQATT, CDR2 SNEGSKA (reference sequence). This chain's CDR3 is CSARGPPGQGGNIQYF. The CDR3 nucleotides are TGCAGTGCTAGAGGCCCCCCGGGACAGGGGGGAAACATTCAGTACTTC.

This sequence joins TRBV13 and TRBJ1-6; TRBD1 matches 7 bases. The germline CDR1 and CDR2 sequences are PRHDT and FYEKMQ (reference sequence). The CDR3 spans 16 residues. With 5 bases clipped from V and 8 bases from J, the junction kept 12 bases outside the gene matches. The CDR3 is CASSAAGTAGYSPLHF. The CDR3 DNA reads TGTGCCAGCAGCGCAGCCGGGACAGCAGGGTATTCACCCCTCCACTTT.

This clonotype has at least ten counts. The chain couples TRBV13 to TRBJ1-2; D perhaps matches TRBD1 (6 bases). CDR3 length: 15 amino acids. With 4 bases removed from V and 0 bases from J, the gap between germline ends came to 12 bases. Germline CDR1 is PRHDT and CDR2 is FYEKMQ (reference sequence). In DNA form, the CDR3 reads TGTGCCAGCAGCTACTCGACAGGAGCTAACTATGGCTACACCTTC. This encodes CASSYSTGANYGYTF.

The V and J genes are TRBV11-2 and TRBJ1-5; D possibly corresponds to TRBD1 (5 bases). The CDR3 contains 17 residues. V lost 4 bases to trimming and J lost 1 base, with 17 bases between them. Per the germline V gene, CDR1 is SGHAT and CDR2 is FQNNGV. The CDR3 DNA is TGTGCCAGCAGCTATGCGGGACCCAAGAACAGCAATCAGCCCCAGCATTTT. Translating it yields CASSYAGPKNSNQPQHF.

This clonotype was picked up many times. The chain has TRBV24-1 and TRBJ2-5; 8 bases are shared with TRBD1. The CDR3 totals 16 residues. Germline CDR1 is KGHDR and CDR2 is SFDVKD. The V and J ends lost 2 bases and 3 bases, in that order; junction bases with no gene match: 7. The CDR3 is CATSDSPGTGEETQYF. The CDR3, as DNA: TGTGCCACCAGTGATTCTCCCGGGACAGGCGAAGAGACCCAGTACTTC.

This clonotype has at least ten counts. The rearrangement joins TRBV20-1 to TRBJ1-6; TRBD1 agrees at 8 bases. CDR1 and CDR2 from the germline V gene are DFQATT and SNEGSKA (reference sequence). This CDR3 has 14 residues. Germline trimming cut 5 bases from V and 5 bases from J; bases unmatched to any gene: 5. The CDR3 reads CSAYRQGNNSPLHF. The CDR3 DNA reads TGCAGTGCTTATCGACAGGGGAATAATTCACCCCTCCACTTT.

The chain joins TRBV6-5 to TRBJ1-5; D is perhaps TRBD1 (6 bases). Trimming took off 0 bases at V and 1 base at J, with 13 bases between the two ends. The CDR3 length is 17 residues. Looked up from germline, CDR1 is MNHEY and CDR2 is SVGAGI. The CDR3 coding sequence is TGTGCCAGCAGTTACTCGAGCTCACAGGGCAGCAATCAGCCCCAGCATTTT. Protein product: CASSYSSSQGSNQPQHF.